This T cell receptor (beta chain) came from a study of blood T cell repertoires in COVID-19. Background on the study: Samples of COVID-19 (acute and convalescent) were obtained from the United States, Italy and Spain.

The authors' processing: Nucleated cell number was recorded as an estimate derived from reference gene primer amplification. Profiled with immunoSEQ multiplex PCR; TCRdb holds only in-frame clones, not every one. V and J calls and clone size follow that table, whereas D and trimming were derived from the DNA. The table lists about 220,000 clones, about 85% of them singletons. The V segment lost 6 bases and the J segment 4 bases; nucleotides outside the gene matches: 1. The germline CDR1 and CDR2 sequences are SQVTM and ANQGSEA. The CDR3 runs to 11 residues. The sequence was collected from a man aged 25 to 45 with active or convalescent COVID-19. The rearrangement joins TRBV29-1 to TRBJ2-5, with TRBD1 matching over 8 bases. Input material: peripheral blood. In DNA, the CDR3 is TGCAGCGTCGGACAGGGAGAGACCCAGTACTTC. This encodes CSVGQGETQYF.